Included here is one T cell receptor beta chain sequence, with context. This table comes from immunoSEQ multiplex PCR, and its TCRdb copy is limited to in-frame clones, with some not included. The sample records some 180,000 clones, under 90% being singletons. This entry comes from a study of blood T cell repertoires in COVID-19. The CDR3 loop spans 14 amino acids. Germline-derived CDR1 and CDR2 are WNHNN and SYGVQD (reference sequence). With 0 bases removed from V and 10 bases from J, the gap between germline ends came to 16 bases. The receptor was isolated from a human donor in a cohort sampled during active COVID-19. The chain couples TRBV10-1 to TRBJ2-7; D unclear. Material: peripheral blood. CDR3 DNA: TGCGCCAGCAGTGAGTCGACTCTCTCGGCGTATCAGTACTTC. It translates to CASSESTLSAYQYF.